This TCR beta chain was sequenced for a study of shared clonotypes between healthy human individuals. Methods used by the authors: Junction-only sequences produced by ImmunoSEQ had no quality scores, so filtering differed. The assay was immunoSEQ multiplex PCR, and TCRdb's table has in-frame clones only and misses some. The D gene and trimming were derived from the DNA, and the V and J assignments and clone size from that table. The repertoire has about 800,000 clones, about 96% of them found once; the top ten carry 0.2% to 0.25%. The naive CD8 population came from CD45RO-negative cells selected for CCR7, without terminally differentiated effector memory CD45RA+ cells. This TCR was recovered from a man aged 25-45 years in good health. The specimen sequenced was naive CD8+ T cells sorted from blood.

The CDR3 spells CASSSDSYGYTF. For the CDR3, the DNA is TGTGCCAGCAGCTCCGACAGCTATGGCTACACCTTC. This chain connects TRBV11-2 to TRBJ1-2; D may be TRBD1 (5 bases). The CDR3 sequence is 12 residues long. Germline V CDR1 and CDR2: SGHAT, FQNNGV. The V end lost 4 bases, the J end lost 4 bases, and 7 bases lay between the germline ends.